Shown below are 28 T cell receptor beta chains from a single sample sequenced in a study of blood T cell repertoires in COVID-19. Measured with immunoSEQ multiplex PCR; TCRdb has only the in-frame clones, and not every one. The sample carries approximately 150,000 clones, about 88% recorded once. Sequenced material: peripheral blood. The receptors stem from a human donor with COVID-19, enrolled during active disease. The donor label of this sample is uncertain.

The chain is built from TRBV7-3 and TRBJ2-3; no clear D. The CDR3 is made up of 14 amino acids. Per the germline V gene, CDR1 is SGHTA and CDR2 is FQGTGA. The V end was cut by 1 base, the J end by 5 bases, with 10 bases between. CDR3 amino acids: CASSLRADKDTQYF. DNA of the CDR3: TGTGCCAGCAGCTTAAGGGCAGACAAAGATACGCAGTATTTT.

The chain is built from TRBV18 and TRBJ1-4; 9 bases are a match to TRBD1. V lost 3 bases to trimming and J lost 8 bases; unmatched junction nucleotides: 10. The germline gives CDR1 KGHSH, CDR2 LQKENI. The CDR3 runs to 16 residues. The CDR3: CASSPPPGQGSEKLFF. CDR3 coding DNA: TGTGCCAGCTCACCTCCTCCGGGACAGGGAAGCGAAAAACTGTTTTTT.

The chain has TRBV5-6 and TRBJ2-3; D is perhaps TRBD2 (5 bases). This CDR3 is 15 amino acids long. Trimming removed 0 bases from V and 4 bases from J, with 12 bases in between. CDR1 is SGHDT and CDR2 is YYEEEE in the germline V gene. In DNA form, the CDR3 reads TGTGCCAGCAGCTTGGGTGCGGGTGGCTCAGATACGCAGTATTTT. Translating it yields CASSLGAGGSDTQYF.

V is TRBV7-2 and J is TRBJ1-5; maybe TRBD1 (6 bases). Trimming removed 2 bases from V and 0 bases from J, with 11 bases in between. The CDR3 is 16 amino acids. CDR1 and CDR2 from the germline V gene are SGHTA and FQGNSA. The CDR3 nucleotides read TGTGCCAGCAGCTTAATGGGACAAAGTAGCAATCAGCCCCAGCATTTT. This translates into CASSLMGQSSNQPQHF.

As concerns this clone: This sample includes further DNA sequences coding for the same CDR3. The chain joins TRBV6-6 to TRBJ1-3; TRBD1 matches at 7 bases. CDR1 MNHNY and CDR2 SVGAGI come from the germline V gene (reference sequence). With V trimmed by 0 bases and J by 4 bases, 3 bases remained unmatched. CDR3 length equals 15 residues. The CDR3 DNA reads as TGTGCCAGCAGTTACTCGACAGGGCGCGGAAACACCATATATTTT. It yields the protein CASSYSTGRGNTIYF.

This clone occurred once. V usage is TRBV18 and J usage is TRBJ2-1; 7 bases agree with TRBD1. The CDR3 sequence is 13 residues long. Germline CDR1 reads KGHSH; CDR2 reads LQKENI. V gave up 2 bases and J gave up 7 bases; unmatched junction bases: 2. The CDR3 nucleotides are TGTGCCAGCTCACCAGCGACAGGGAATGAGCAGTTCTTC. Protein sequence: CASSPATGNEQFF.

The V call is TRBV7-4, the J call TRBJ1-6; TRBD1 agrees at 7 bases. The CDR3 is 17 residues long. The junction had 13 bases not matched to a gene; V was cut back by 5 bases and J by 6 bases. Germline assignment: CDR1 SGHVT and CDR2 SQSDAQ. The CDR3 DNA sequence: TGTGCCAGCAGCAAACAGGGGTCCACGTCGGGTAATTCACCCCTCCACTTT. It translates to CASSKQGSTSGNSPLHF.

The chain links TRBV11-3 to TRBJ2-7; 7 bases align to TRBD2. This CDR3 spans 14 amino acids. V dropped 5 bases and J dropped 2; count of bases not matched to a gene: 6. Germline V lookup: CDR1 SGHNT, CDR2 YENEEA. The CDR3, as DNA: TGTGCCAGCAGCCATTCAGCGGGGACCTACGAGCAGTACTTC. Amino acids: CASSHSAGTYEQYF.

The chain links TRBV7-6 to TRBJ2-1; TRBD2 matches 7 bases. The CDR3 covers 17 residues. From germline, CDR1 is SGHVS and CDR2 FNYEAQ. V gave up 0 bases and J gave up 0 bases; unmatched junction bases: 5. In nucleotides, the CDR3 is TGTGCCAGCAGCTTAGCGTGGGGGGGAAGCTCCTACAATGAGCAGTTCTTC. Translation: CASSLAWGGSSYNEQFF.

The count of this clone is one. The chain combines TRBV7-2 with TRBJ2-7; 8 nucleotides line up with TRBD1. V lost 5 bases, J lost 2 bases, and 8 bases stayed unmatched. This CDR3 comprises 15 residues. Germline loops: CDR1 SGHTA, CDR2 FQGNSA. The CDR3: CASSGIRTGPYEQYF. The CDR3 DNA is TGTGCCAGCAGCGGAATTCGGACAGGGCCCTACGAGCAGTACTTC.

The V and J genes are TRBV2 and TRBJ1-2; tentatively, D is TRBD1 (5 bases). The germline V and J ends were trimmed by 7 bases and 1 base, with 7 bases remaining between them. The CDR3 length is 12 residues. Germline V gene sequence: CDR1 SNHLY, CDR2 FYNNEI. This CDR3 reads CASKGLNYGYTF. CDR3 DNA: TGTGCCAGCAAGGGACTTAACTATGGCTACACCTTC.

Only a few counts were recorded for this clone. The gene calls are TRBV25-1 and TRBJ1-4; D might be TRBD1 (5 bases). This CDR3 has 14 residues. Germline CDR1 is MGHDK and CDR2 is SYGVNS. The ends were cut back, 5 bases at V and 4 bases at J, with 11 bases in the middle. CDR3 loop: CASSNRDFNEKLFF. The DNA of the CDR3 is TGTGCCAGCAGTAACCGGGACTTTAATGAAAAACTGTTTTTT.

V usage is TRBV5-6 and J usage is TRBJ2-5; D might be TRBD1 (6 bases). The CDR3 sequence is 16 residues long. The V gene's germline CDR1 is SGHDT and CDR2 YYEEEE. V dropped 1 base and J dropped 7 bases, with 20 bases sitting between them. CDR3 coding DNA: TGTGCCAGCAGCTTGTTGGGCAGGGGAAGGTCGGGGACCCAGTACTTC. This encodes CASSLLGRGRSGTQYF.

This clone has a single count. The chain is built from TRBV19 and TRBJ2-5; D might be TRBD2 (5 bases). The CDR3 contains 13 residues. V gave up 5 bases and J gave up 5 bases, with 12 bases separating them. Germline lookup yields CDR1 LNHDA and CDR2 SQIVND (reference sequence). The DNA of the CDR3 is TGTGCCAGTAGTGAGGGTCGGCATGAGACCCAGTACTTC. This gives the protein CASSEGRHETQYF.

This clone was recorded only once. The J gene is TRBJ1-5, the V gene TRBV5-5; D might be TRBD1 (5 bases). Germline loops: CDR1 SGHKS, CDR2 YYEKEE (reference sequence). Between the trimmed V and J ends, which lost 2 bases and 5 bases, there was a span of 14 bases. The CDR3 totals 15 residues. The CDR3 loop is CASSFTGGSDQPQHF. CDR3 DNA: TGTGCCAGCAGCTTCACCGGGGGGTCCGATCAGCCCCAGCATTTT.

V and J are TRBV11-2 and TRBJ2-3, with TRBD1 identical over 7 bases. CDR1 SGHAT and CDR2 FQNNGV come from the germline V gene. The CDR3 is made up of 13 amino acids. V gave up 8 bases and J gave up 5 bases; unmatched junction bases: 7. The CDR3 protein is CASLPTGKDTQYF. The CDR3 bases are TGTGCCAGCCTACCGACAGGGAAAGATACGCAGTATTTT.

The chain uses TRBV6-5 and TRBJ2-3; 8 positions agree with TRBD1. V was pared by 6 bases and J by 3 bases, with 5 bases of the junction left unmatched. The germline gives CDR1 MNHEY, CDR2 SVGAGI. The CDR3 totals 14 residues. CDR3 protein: CASRSRQGTDTQYF. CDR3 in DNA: TGTGCCAGCAGATCTAGACAGGGGACAGATACGCAGTATTTT.

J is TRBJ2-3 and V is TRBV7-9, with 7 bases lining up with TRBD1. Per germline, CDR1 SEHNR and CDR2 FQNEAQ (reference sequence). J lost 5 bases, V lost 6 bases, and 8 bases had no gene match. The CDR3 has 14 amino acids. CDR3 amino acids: CASSRDSSGDTQYF. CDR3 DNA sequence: TGTGCCAGCAGTCGGGACAGCTCAGGAGATACGCAGTATTTT.

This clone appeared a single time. The CDR3 loop is CASSIVTGIRGADTQYF. For the CDR3, the DNA is TGCGCCAGCAGCATCGTGACAGGGATAAGAGGGGCAGATACGCAGTATTTT. This sequence joins TRBV5-1 and TRBJ2-3; 7 nucleotides line up with TRBD1. The length of the CDR3 is 17 residues. The germline V gene has CDR1 SGHRS and CDR2 YFSETQ. Losses at the gene ends were 4 bases for V and 4 bases for J; bases not matched to a gene: 15.

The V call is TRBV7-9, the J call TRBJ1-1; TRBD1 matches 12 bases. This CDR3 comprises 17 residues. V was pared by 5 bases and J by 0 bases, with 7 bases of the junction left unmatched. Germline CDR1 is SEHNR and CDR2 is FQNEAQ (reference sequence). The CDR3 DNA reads TGTGCCAGCAGCAGTGGGACAGGGGGCGCGATGAACACTGAAGCTTTCTTT. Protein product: CASSSGTGGAMNTEAFF.

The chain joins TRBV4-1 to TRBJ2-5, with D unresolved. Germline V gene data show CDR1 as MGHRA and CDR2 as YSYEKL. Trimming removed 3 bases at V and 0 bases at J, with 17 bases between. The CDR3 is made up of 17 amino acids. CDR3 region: CASSQETRAPYQETQYF. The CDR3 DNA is TGCGCCAGCAGCCAGGAGACTCGAGCCCCGTACCAAGAGACCCAGTACTTC.

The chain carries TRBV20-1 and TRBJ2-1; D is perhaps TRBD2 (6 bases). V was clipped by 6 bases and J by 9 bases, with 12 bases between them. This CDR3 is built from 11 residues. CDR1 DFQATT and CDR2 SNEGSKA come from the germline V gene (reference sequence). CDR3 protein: CSARSSAEQFF. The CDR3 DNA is TGCAGTGCCCGATCTAGCGCTGAGCAGTTCTTC.

The CDR3 reads CASSQERVAEQETQYF. The DNA of the CDR3 is TGCGCCAGCAGCCAAGAACGGGTAGCGGAGCAAGAGACCCAGTACTTC. V gene TRBV4-1 combines with J gene TRBJ2-5, with D perhaps TRBD2 (6 bases). This CDR3 comprises 16 residues. V lost 0 bases and J 2 bases, leaving 13 bases between the germline ends. CDR1 and CDR2 (germline): MGHRA, YSYEKL.

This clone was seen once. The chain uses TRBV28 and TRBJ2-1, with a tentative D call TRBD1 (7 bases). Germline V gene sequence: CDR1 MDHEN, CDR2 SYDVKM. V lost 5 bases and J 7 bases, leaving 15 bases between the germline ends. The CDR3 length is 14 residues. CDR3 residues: CASSPTGAGNEQFF. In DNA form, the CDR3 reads TGTGCCAGCAGTCCAACAGGGGCGGGGAATGAGCAGTTCTTC.

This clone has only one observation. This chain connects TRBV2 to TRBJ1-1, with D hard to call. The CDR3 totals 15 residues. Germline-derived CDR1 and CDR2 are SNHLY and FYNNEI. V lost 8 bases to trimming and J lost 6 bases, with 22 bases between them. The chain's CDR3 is CASRAEATLKAEAFF. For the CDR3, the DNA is TGTGCCAGCCGAGCGGAGGCGACCCTAAAAGCTGAAGCTTTCTTT.

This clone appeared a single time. This CDR3 reads CASSIYRGRAFF. The CDR3 DNA reads TGTGCCAGCAGCATTTACAGGGGCCGGGCTTTCTTT. The J gene is TRBJ1-1, the V gene TRBV5-4, with 7 bases matching TRBD1. The germline V gene encodes CDR1 SGHNT and CDR2 YYREEE (reference sequence). CDR3 length: 12 amino acids. V trimming: 4 bases; J trimming: 11 bases; junction bases outside the gene matches: 8.

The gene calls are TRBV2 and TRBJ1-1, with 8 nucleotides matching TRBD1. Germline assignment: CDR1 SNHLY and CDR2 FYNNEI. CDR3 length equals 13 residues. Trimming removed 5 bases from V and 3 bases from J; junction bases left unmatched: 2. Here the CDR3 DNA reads TGTGCCAGCAGTCTGACAGGGGACACTGAAGCTTTCTTT. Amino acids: CASSLTGDTEAFF.

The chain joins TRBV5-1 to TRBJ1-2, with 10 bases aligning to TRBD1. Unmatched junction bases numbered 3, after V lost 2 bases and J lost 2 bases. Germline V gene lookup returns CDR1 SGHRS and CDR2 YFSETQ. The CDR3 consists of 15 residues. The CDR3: CASSFTGQGNYGYTF. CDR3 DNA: TGCGCCAGCAGCTTTACGGGACAGGGGAACTATGGCTACACCTTC.